This is a list of T cell receptor beta chains from one sample in a study of blood T cells in healthy people across ages. Using its own MiXCR run on the 5' RACE reads, TCRdb lists one record per CDR3 protein. The table has 720,000 or so distinct CDR3 sequences, 40% to 45% seen once. The sample was blood. The source of these receptors is a man at least 80 years old in good health. The CDR3 runs from the conserved cysteine through the conserved F or W. Fields, in order: clone size, V gene, D gene, J gene, CDR3 protein. The D gene is left open where the match is weak. Some rows mark clone size as missing; the rest say once, few, many or name a class of expanded clone.

few	TRBV5-1	TRBD1	TRBJ2-7	CASSVDRAGYEQYF
few	TRBV3-1	TRBD2	TRBJ2-5	CASSQASGGTGGETQYF
once	TRBV5-1	-	TRBJ2-1	CASSLVEEQFF
few	TRBV7-8	-	TRBJ1-1	CASSPIGRNTEAFF
-	TRBV12-3/TRBV12-4	TRBD1	TRBJ1-5	CASSLAGGWNQPQHF
-	TRBV9	-	TRBJ1-1	CASSSPYGPGSEAFF
-	TRBV2	TRBD2	TRBJ2-5	CASSLLARQETQYF
few	TRBV27	-	TRBJ2-5	CASSIGRIGYGETQYF
few	TRBV5-1	-	TRBJ2-1	CASSWDDRGEQFF
few	TRBV29-1	TRBD2	TRBJ2-5	CSAGLAGETQYF
few	TRBV20-1	-	TRBJ2-5	CSGSPQETQYF
-	TRBV15	-	TRBJ2-4	CATSREGPGNIQYF
-	TRBV4-2	-	TRBJ2-3	CASSSAASTDTQYF
few	TRBV18	-	TRBJ2-6	CASSPDNSGANVLTF
-	TRBV4-3	-	TRBJ1-5	CASSQVWGGSSNQPQHF
few	TRBV13	-	TRBJ1-6	CASSSRGQPRGSPLHF
-	TRBV4-3	-	TRBJ1-2	CASSQETRQGNYGYTF
-	TRBV9	-	TRBJ1-1	CASSVREGVGTEAFF
many	TRBV6-5	TRBD1	TRBJ1-1	CASIGTAEAFF
few	TRBV7-8	TRBD1	TRBJ2-7	CASSLGTGSVSYEQYF
-	TRBV7-2	-	TRBJ2-3	CAGSLDGQTTDTQYF
-	TRBV6-6	-	TRBJ1-2	CASSYVGTYGYTF
few	TRBV6-5	-	TRBJ2-1	CASRAVAGRAYNEQFF
many	TRBV29-1	-	TRBJ2-7	CSVAENEQYF
few	TRBV7-2	-	TRBJ2-5	CASSLFGQGLQTQYF
few	TRBV29-1	TRBD2	TRBJ2-5	CSVSLLAGNEQYF
-	TRBV20-1	-	TRBJ2-7	CSARDRSRSAYEQYF
few	TRBV7-2	TRBD2	TRBJ2-7	CASSEELAGLAYEQYF
-	TRBV10-3	TRBD1	TRBJ1-5	CAISGDSGRNQPQHF
-	TRBV7-2	-	TRBJ2-5	CASSLVYGSLQETQYF
-	TRBV12-3/TRBV12-4	TRBD1	TRBJ1-5	CASSPGQGRSNQPQHF
few	TRBV5-1	-	TRBJ2-1	CASSEDRYSYNEQFF
few	TRBV6-6	-	TRBJ1-2	CASNPARGPGLYGYTF
-	TRBV11-1	-	TRBJ2-2	CASSLGQGRGTLRREITGELFF
few	TRBV10-1	-	TRBJ2-7	CASSESGAYEQYF
-	TRBV29-1	TRBD1	TRBJ1-1	CSVGLSAGGSNTEAFF
once	TRBV4-2	-	TRBJ2-5	CASSRTLNEQYF
-	TRBV27	-	TRBJ2-3	CASSLGTGQTQYF
-	TRBV7-9	TRBD2	TRBJ2-1	CASSTLAASSYNEQFF
many	TRBV7-3	-	TRBJ2-7	CASSLTAFYEQYF